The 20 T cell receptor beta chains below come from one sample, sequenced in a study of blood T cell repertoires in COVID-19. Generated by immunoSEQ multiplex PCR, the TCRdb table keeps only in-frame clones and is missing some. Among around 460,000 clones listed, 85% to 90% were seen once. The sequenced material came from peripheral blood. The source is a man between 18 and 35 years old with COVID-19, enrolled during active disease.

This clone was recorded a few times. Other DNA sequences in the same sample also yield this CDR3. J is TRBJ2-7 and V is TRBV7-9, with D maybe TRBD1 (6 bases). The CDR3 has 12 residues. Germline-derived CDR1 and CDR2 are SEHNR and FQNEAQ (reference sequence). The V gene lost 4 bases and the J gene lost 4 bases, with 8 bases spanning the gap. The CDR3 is CASSSTGYEQYF. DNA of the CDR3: TGTGCCAGCAGCTCCACAGGGTACGAGCAGTACTTC.

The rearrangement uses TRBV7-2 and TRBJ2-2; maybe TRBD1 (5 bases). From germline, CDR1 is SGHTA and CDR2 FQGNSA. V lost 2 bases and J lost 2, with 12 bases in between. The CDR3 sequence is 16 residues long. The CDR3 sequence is CASSLQGPINTGELFF. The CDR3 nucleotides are TGTGCCAGCAGCTTACAGGGCCCCATCAACACCGGGGAGCTGTTTTTT.

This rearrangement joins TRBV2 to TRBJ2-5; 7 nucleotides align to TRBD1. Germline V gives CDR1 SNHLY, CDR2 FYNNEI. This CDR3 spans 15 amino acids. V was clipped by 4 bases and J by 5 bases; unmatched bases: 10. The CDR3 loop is CASSARQGWEETQYF. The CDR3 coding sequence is TGTGCCAGCAGTGCAAGACAGGGCTGGGAGGAGACCCAGTACTTC.

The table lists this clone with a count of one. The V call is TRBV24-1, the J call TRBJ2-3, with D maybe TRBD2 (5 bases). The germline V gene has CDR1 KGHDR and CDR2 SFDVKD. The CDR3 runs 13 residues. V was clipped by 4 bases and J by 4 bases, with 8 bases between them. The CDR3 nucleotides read TGTGCCACCAGTGACGGGGTCCCAGATACGCAGTATTTT. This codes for CATSDGVPDTQYF.

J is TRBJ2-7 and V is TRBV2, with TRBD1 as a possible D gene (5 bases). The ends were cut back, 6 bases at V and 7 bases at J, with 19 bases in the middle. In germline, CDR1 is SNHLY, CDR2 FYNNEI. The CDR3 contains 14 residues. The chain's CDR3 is CASRLRVATFEQYF. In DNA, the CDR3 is TGTGCCAGCAGACTCAGGGTGGCGACCTTTGAGCAGTACTTC. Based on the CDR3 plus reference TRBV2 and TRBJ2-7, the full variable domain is EPEVTQTPSHQVTQMGQEVILRCVPISNHLYFYWYRQILGQKVEFLVSFYNNEISEKSEIFDDQFSVERPDGSNFTLKIRSTKLEDSAMYFCASRLRVATFEQYFGPGTRLTVT.

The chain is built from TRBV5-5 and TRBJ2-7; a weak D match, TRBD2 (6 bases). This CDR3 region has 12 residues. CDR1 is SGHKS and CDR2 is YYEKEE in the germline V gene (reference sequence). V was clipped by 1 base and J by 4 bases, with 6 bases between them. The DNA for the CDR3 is TGTGCCAGCAGCTTGCGGGGGTACGAGCAGTACTTC. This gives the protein CASSLRGYEQYF.

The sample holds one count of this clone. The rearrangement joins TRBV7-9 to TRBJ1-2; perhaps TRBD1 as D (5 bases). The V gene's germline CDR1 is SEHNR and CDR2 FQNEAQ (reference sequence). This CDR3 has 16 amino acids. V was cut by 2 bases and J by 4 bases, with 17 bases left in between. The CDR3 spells CASSLFRQGGTYGYTF. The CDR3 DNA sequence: TGTGCCAGCAGCTTATTTAGGCAGGGCGGCACCTATGGCTACACCTTC.

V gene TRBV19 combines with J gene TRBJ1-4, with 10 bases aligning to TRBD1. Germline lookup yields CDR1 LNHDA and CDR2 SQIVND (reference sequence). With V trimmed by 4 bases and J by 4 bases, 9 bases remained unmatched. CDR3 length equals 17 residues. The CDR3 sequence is CASSRPTGGQYNEKLFF. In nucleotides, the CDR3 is TGTGCCAGTAGTAGGCCGACAGGGGGCCAATATAATGAAAAACTGTTTTTT.

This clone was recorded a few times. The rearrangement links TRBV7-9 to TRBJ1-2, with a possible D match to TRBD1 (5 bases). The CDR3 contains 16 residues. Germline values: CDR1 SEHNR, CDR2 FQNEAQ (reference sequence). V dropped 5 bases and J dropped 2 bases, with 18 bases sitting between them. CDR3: CASSPRDGGRNYGYTF. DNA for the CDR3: TGTGCCAGCAGCCCGAGAGATGGGGGGAGGAACTATGGCTACACCTTC. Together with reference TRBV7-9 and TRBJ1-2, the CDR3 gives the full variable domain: DTGVSQNPRHKITKRGQNVTFRCDPISEHNRLYWYRQTLGQGPEFLTYFQNEAQLEKSRLLSDRFSAERPKGSFSTLEIQRTEQGDSAMYLCASSPRDGGRNYGYTFGSGTRLTVV.

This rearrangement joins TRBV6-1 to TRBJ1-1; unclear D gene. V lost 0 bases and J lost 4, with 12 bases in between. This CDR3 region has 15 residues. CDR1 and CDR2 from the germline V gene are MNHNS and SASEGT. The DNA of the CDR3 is TGTGCCAGCAGTGAAGCGCCATTCCCGGGCACTGAAGCTTTCTTT. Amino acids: CASSEAPFPGTEAFF.

CDR3 DNA: TGTGCCAGCAGCTTAGCGGGGACTAGCACAGATACGCAGTATTTT. Translation gives CASSLAGTSTDTQYF. The V call is TRBV11-3, the J call TRBJ2-3; the D gene is possibly TRBD2 (6 bases). The length of the CDR3 is 15 residues. Germline values: CDR1 SGHNT, CDR2 YENEEA. V was shortened by 1 base and J by 0 bases, with 8 bases between the two germline ends.

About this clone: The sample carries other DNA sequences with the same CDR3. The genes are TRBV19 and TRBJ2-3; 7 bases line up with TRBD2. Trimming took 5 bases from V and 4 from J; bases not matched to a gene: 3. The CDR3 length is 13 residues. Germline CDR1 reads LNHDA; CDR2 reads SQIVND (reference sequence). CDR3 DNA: TGTGCCAGTAGTTTAGGACTAGCAGATACGCAGTATTTT. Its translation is CASSLGLADTQYF. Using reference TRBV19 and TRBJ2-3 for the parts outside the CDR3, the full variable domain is DGGITQSPKYLFRKEGQNVTLSCEQNLNHDAMYWYRQDPGQGLRLIYYSQIVNDFQKGDIAEGYSVSREKKESFPLTVTSAQKNPTAFYLCASSLGLADTQYFGPGTRLTVL.

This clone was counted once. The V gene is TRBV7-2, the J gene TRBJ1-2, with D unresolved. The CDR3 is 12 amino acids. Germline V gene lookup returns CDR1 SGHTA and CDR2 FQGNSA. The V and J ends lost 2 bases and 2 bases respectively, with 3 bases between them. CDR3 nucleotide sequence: TGTGCCAGCAGCTTATCGAACTATGGCTACACCTTC. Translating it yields CASSLSNYGYTF.

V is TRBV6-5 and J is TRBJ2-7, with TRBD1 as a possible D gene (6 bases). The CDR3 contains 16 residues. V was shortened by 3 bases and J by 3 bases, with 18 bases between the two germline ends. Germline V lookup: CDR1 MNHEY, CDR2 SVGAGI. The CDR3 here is CASSYTGTRGGYEQYF. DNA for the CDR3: TGTGCCAGCAGTTATACCGGGACCAGAGGGGGCTACGAGCAGTACTTC.

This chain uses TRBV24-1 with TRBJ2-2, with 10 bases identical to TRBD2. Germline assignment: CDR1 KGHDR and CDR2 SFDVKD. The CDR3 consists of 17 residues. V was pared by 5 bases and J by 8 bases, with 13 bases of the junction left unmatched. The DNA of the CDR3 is TGTGCCACCAGTGGGGGAGGACTAGCGGCCCTGAGGGGGGAGCTGTTTTTT. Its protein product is CATSGGGLAALRGELFF.

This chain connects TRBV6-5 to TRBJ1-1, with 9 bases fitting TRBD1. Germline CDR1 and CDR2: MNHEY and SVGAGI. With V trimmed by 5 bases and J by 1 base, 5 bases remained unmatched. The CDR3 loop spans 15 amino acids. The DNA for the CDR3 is TGTGCCAGCAGTCCTCCGGGACAGGGGAACACTGAAGCTTTCTTT. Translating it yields CASSPPGQGNTEAFF.

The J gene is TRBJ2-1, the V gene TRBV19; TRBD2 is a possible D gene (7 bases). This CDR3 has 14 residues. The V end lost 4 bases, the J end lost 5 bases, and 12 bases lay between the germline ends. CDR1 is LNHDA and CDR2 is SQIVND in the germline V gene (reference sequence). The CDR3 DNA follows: TGTGCCAGTAGTACCAGCGGGACAAACAATGAGCAGTTCTTC. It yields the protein CASSTSGTNNEQFF. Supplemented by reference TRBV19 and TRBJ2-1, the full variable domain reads DGGITQSPKYLFRKEGQNVTLSCEQNLNHDAMYWYRQDPGQGLRLIYYSQIVNDFQKGDIAEGYSVSREKKESFPLTVTSAQKNPTAFYLCASSTSGTNNEQFFGPGTRLTVL.

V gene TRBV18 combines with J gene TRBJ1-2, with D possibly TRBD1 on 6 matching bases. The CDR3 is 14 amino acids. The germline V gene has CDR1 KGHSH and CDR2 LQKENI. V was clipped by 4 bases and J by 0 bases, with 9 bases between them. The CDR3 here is CASSRDTANYGYTF. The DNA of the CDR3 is TGTGCCAGCTCACGGGACACCGCTAACTATGGCTACACCTTC.

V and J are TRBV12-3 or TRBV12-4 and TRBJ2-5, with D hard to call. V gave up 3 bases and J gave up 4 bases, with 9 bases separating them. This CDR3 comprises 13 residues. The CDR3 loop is CASSFNQRETQYF. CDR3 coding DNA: TGTGCCAGCAGTTTTAACCAGCGAGAGACCCAGTACTTC.

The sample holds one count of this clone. This CDR3 is CASSGQLDTEAFF. In nucleotides, the CDR3 is TGTGCCAGCAGTGGACAGCTAGACACTGAAGCTTTCTTT. V usage is TRBV11-3 and J usage is TRBJ1-1; weak D call: TRBD1 (6 bases). This CDR3 is 13 amino acids long. Germline CDR1 and CDR2: SGHNT and YENEEA. Between the trimmed V and J ends, which lost 6 bases and 3 bases, there was a span of 11 bases.